Listed below are T cell receptor beta chains from one sample, sequenced in a study of cytomegalovirus exposure and HLA in healthy donors. Here immunoSEQ multiplex PCR was the method, and the copy in TCRdb shows in-frame clones only, minus some. The sample includes 75,000 or so clones, around four fifths seen only once; the top ten take over 20%. Sequenced input: PBMCs. All receptors come from a woman aged 25 to 39 in good health and CMV-seropositive. CDR3s include the opening cysteine and the closing phenylalanine or tryptophan. Size is omitted from some rows. Given values are once, few, many or a class for expanded clones.

- | TRBJ1-5 | TRBV30 | CAWRKGTGRNQPQHF
- | TRBJ1-2 | TRBV5-1 | CASLRRDPNYGYTF
- | TRBJ2-1 | TRBV7-2 | CASSYPGIYNEQFF
- | TRBJ1-1 | TRBV6-1 | CASSRYTEAFF
- | TRBJ1-1 | TRBV7-9 | CASSLAHRTNTEAFF
- | TRBJ2-7 | TRBV4-2 | CASSHGGSRPTLYEQYF
- | TRBJ2-7 | TRBV30 | CAWTPGTGSHEQYF
few | TRBJ1-1 | TRBV4-1 | CASMDLLNTEAFF
once | TRBJ2-4 | TRBV29-1 | CSVFEAKNIQYF
few | TRBJ2-3 | TRBV7-9 | CASSQQATSGSSRDTQYF
- | TRBJ1-1 | TRBV28 | CASSLWAGGNTEAFF
- | TRBJ2-7 | TRBV4-1 | CASSQNPASGWTYEQYF
- | TRBJ1-1 | TRBV2 | CASSEDAGWAEAFF
- | TRBJ2-6 | TRBV9 | CASSRGGLSGANVLTF
few | TRBJ1-2 | TRBV28 | CASSFGVYGYTF
- | TRBJ2-3 | TRBV18 | CASSPLSGRGVADTQYF